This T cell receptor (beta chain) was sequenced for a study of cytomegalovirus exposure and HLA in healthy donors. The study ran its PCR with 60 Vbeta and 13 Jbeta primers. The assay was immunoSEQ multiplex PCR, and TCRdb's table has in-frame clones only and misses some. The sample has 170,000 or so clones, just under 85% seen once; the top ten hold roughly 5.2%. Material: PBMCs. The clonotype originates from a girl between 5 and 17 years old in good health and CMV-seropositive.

The CDR3 reads CASSFDRGGLGNTEAFF. CDR3 DNA sequence: TGTGCCAGTAGTTTTGACAGGGGAGGTTTGGGGAACACTGAAGCTTTCTTT. The rearrangement links TRBV19 to TRBJ1-1; 8 bases are a match to TRBD1. The V gene's germline CDR1 is LNHDA and CDR2 SQIVND (reference sequence). The CDR3 length is 17 residues. Losses at the gene ends were 5 bases for V and 1 base for J; bases not matched to a gene: 12. The complete variable domain, with remaining parts taken from reference TRBV19 and TRBJ1-1, reads DGGITQSPKYLFRKEGQNVTLSCEQNLNHDAMYWYRQDPGQGLRLIYYSQIVNDFQKGDIAEGYSVSREKKESFPLTVTSAQKNPTAFYLCASSFDRGGLGNTEAFFGQGTRLTVV.